Reported below is one T cell receptor beta chain. Germline loops: CDR1 SGHRS, CDR2 YFSETQ. V lost 4 bases to trimming and J lost 10 bases, with 15 bases between them. The CDR3 sequence is 13 residues long. This entry belongs to a study of OX40 agonist ivuxolimab in advanced cancers. Clones were sequenced by immunoSEQ multiplex PCR, and TCRdb holds only the in-frame ones, with some missing. The repertoire holds under 40,000 clones, with about 81% as singletons. Baseline, cycle 4 day 1, and cycle 7 day 1 were the blood sampling points. The rearrangement uses TRBV5-1 and TRBJ2-1; D possibly uses TRBD1 or TRBD2 (5 bases each). The sequences come from CD4+ or CD8+ T cells sorted from blood, collected in a trial of the OX40 agonist ivuxolimab. This TCR was sampled from an adult with an advanced solid tumor such as melanoma, head and neck, liver or kidney cancer. The CDR3 DNA sequence: TGCGCCAGCAGCAGCCGAGGGGTTAAGGAGCAGTTCTTC. It translates to CASSSRGVKEQFF.